This TCR beta chain is from a study of metastatic and nonmetastatic thyroid tumors. At the level of the study: Across peripheral blood and tumor or nodule tissue samples taken from malignant and benign thyroid patients, the repertoires were compared with one another. Broader study findings: Reports indicated that malignant thyroid tumors showed significantly higher TCR beta diversity than benign nodules did, in blood and tumor.

TCRdb redid the clone calls on the PCR reads using MiXCR. The top ten hold 12% of the sample, which has over 15,000 clones, over 20% seen once. No patient had received any treatment before thyroid surgery. In germline, CDR1 is GTSNPN, CDR2 SVGIG (reference sequence). The CDR3 has 13 residues. The ends were cut back, 0 bases at V and 4 bases at J, with 4 bases in the middle. On this clone: The antigen remains unidentified.

The sequenced sample consisted of tumor tissue. The TCR comes from a female donor with papillary thyroid cancer or a benign thyroid nodule (not recorded which). Some clones in this sample may be carry-over from other donors' samples. The V gene is TRBV30, the J gene TRBJ2-6; the D is unclear. The CDR3 loop is CAWSVPGANVLTF. CDR3 DNA sequence: TGTGCCTGGAGTGTCCCGGGGGCCAACGTCCTGACTTTC.